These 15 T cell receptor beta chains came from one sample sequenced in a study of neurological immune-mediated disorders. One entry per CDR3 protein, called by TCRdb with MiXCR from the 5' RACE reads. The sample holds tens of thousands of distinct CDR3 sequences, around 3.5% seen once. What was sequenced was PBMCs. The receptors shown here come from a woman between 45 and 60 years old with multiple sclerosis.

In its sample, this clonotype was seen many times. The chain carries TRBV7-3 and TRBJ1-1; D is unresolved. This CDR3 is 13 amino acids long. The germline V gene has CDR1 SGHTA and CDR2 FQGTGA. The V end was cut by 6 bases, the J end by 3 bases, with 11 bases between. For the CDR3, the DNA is TGTGCCAGCAGACCTATAGGCGACACTGAAGCTTTCTTT. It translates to CASRPIGDTEAFF.

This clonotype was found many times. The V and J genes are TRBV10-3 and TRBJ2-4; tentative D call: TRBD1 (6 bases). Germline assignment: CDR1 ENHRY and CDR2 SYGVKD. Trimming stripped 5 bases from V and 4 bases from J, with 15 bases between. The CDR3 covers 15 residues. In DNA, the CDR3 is TGTGCCATCAGTTTGGATGGACAGACGAAAAACATTCAGTACTTC. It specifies CAISLDGQTKNIQYF.

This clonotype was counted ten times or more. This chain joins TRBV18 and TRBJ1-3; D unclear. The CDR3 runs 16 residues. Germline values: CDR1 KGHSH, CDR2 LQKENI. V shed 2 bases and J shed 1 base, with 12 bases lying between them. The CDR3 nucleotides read TGTGCCAGCTCACCAAACGGGCGGAGGTCTGGAAACACCATATATTTT. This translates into CASSPNGRRSGNTIYF.

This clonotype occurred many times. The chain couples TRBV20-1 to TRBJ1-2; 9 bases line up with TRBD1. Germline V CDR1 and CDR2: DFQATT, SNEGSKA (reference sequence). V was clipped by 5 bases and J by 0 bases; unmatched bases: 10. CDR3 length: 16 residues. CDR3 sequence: CSARPGTGTSNYGYTF. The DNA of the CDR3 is TGCAGTGCTCGACCCGGGACAGGGACGTCTAACTATGGCTACACCTTC.

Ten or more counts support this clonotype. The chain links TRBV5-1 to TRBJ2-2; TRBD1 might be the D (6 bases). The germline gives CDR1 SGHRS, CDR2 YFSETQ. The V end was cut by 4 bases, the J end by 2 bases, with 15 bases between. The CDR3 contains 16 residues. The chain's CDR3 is CASSNTGTRNTGELFF. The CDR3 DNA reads TGCGCCAGCAGCAATACCGGGACAAGAAACACCGGGGAGCTGTTTTTT. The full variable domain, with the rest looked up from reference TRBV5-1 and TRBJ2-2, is KAGVTQTPRYLIKTRGQQVTLSCSPISGHRSVSWYQQTPGQGLQFLFEYFSETQRNKGNFPGRFSGRQFSNSRSEMNVSTLELGDSALYLCASSNTGTRNTGELFFGEGSRLTVL.

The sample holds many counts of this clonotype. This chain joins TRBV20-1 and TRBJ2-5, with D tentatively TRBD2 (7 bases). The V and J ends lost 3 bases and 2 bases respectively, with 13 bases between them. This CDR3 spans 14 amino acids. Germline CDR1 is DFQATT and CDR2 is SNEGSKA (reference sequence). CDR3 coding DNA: TGCAGTGCTAGGCAAAGGGGGGGTCAAGAGACCCAGTACTTC. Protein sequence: CSARQRGGQETQYF.

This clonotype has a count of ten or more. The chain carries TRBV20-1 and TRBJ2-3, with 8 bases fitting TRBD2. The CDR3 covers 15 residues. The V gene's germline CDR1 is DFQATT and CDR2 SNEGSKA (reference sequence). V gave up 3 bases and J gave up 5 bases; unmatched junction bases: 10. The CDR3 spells CSASPLSGGLDTQYF. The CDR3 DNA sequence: TGCAGTGCTAGTCCCCTGTCGGGGGGGTTAGATACGCAGTATTTT.

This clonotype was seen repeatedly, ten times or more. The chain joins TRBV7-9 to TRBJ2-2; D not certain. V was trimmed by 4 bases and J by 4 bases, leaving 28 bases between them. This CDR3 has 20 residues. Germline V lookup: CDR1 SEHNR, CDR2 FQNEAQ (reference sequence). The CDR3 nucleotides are TGTGCCAGCAGCTCATCAATACCCAGTATTATGCAAATATTCACCGGGGAGCTGTTTTTT. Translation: CASSSSIPSIMQIFTGELFF.

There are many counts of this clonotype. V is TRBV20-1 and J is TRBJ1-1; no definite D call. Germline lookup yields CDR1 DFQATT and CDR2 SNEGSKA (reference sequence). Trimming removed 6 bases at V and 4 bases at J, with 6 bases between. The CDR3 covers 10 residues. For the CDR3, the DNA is TGCAGTGCCCAGACCACTGAAGCTTTCTTT. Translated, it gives CSAQTTEAFF.

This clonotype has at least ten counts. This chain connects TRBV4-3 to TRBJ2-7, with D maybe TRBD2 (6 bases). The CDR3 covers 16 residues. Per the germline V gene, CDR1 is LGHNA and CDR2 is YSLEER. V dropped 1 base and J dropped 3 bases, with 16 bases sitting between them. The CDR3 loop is CASSQVGWDSSYEQYF. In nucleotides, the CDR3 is TGCGCCAGCAGCCAAGTAGGATGGGACTCCAGCTACGAGCAGTACTTC.

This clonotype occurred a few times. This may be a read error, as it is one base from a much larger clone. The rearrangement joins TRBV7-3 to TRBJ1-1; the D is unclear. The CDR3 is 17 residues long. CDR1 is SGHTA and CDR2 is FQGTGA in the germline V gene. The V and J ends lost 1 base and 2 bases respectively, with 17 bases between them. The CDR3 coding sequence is TGTGCCAGCAGCTTAAGAGGCCTCCCAATCCCTAACACTGAAGCTTTCTTT. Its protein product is CASSLRGLPIPNTEAFF.

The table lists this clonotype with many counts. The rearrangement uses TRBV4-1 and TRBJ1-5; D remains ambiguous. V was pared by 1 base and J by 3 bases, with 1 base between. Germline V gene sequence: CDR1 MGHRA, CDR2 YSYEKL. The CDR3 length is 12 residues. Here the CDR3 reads CASSQANQPQHF. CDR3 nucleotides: TGCGCCAGCAGCCAAGCCAATCAGCCCCAGCATTTT.

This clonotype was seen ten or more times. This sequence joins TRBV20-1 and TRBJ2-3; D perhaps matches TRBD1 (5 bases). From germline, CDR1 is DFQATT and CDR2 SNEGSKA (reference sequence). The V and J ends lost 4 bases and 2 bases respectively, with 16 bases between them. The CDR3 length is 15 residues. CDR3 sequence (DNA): TGCAGTGCTAAGTCTTTAGGGGTCCTCACAGATACGCAGTATTTT. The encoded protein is CSAKSLGVLTDTQYF.

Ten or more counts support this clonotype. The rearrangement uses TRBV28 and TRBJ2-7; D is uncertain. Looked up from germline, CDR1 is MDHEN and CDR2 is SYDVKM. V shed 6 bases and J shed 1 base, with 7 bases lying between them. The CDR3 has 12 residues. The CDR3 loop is CASRHQSYEQYF. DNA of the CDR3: TGTGCCAGCAGGCATCAGTCCTACGAGCAGTACTTC.

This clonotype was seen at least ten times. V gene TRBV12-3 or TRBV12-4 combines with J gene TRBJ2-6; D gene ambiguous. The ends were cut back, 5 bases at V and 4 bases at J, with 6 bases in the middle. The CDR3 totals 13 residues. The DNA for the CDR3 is TGTGCCAGCAGTCGCCCGGGGGCCAACGTCCTGACTTTC. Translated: CASSRPGANVLTF.